This T cell receptor (beta chain) came from a study of CD8+ T cells in alopecia areata. Documented treatment: oral pan-JAK inhibitor, 5-10 mg twice daily. As the sequencing template, cDNA was produced by extracting RNA and reverse transcribing it. The data were produced by immunoSEQ multiplex PCR, yet TCRdb's version contains in-frame clones alone and is incomplete. The sample consists of about 270,000 clones, roughly 63% of them appearing once. The CDR3 length is 14 residues. The V and J ends lost 6 bases and 6 bases, in that order; junction bases with no gene match: 12. CDR1 and CDR2 from the germline V gene are SQVTM and ANQGSEA.

The gene calls are TRBV29-1 and TRBJ2-7; 9 bases are a match to TRBD1. Sequencing was performed on CD4+ T cells sorted from blood, taken between weeks 51 and 54, from a patient treated with tofacitinib. The clonotype comes from a human donor with alopecia areata. Here the CDR3 reads CSVRRARTGAEQYF. The CDR3 DNA follows: TGCAGCGTCCGAAGAGCCCGGACAGGGGCCGAGCAGTACTTC.